This T cell receptor beta chain was profiled in a study of response to subunit inactivated influenza vaccine. This CDR3 is 10 amino acids long. Trimming removed 6 bases at V and 7 bases at J, with 4 bases between. This clonotype was detected ten times or more. Each CDR3 protein is one row after TCRdb ran MiXCR on the RT-PCR reads. The sample lists 150,000 to 200,000 distinct CDR3 sequences; approximately 12% were seen once. These data also featured in a second study, about T cells expressing NK-cell markers. That source notes: In generating TCR beta cDNA, 5'RACE template switching with UMIs was used. Seropositivity for HCMV was found in seven of the eight sequenced donors, with one seronegative. The HCMV specificity of the expanded NKG2C+ T cell clones stayed unresolved.

Sequences were derived from CD8+ T cells sorted from PBMCs, sampled 11 to 12 days after vaccination. The sequence came from a man aged 50 to 60 who received an inactivated influenza vaccine. The chain employs TRBV12-3 or TRBV12-4 and TRBJ2-1, with no clear D. CDR3 region: CASRVNEQFF. CDR3 DNA: TGTGCCAGCAGAGTAAATGAGCAGTTCTTC.